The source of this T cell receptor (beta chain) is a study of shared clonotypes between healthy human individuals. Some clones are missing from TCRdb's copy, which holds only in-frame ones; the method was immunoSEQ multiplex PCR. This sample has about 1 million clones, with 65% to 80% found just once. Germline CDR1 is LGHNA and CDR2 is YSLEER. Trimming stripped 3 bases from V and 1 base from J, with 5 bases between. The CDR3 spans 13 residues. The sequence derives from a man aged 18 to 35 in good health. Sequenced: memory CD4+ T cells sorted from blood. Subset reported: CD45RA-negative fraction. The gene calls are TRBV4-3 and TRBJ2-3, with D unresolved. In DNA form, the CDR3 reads TGCGCCAGCAGCCAGCCAGGCACAGATACGCAGTATTTT. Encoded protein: CASSQPGTDTQYF.